This T cell receptor (beta chain) was identified during a study of T cell responses to AZD1222 COVID-19 vaccine. Repertoires were generated with immunoSEQ multiplex PCR, while TCRdb's copy carries only in-frame clones and drops some. The sample consists of roughly 97,000 clones, around 89% of them appearing once. Here the sequenced sample was peripheral blood, taken on day 0 of AZD1222 vaccination. This clonotype originated in an adult in good health.

In DNA form, the CDR3 reads TGCAGCGTTGAAGATCCTGGACAGGGATTCCACAATGAGCAGTTCTTC. Protein: CSVEDPGQGFHNEQFF. This sequence joins TRBV29-1 and TRBJ2-1, with 8 bases that match TRBD1. The junction had 9 bases not matched to a gene; V was cut back by 0 bases and J by 5 bases. Looked up from germline, CDR1 is SQVTM and CDR2 is ANQGSEA. CDR3 length equals 16 residues.